This T cell receptor beta chain was found in a study of vaccination effects on CD4 cells after COVID-19 (dated by TCRdb to 2022 to 2024). Regarding the research as a whole: To identify antigen-specific CD4+ T cell clonotypes by their expansion, the ViraFEST assay first stimulated PBMC with viral peptide pools and then applied TCR sequencing. Participants received two doses of either the BNT162b2 or the mRNA-1273 mRNA SARS-CoV-2 vaccine. In both COVID-19 convalescent patients and infection-naive vaccine recipients, the study compared SARS-CoV-2 spike-specific CD4+ TCR repertoires from before mRNA vaccination with those from after it. Altogether, about 10 COVID-19 convalescent patients and several SARS-CoV-2-naive healthy vaccine recipients made up the full study. Cultures from other donors in the study were sequenced with the Oncomine TCR Beta short-read assay on an Illumina iSeq 100. Each well held fewer than 2.5 million PBMC cultured in IMDM containing roughly 4.9% human AB serum, approximately 10 IU/ml IL-2 and gentamicin, along with roughly 10 ug/ml peptides.

On the study overall, not on this receptor specifically: In healthy vaccine recipients, vaccine-induced clones were almost all SARS-CoV-2 mono-reactive, with only 1 of 255 cross-reactive with common cold coronaviruses. The study was limited by a small number of convalescent patients, and early post-infection timepoints were lacking. At late post-vaccination timepoints, both infection-induced and vaccine-induced clones showed marked clonal contraction, consistent with waning T cell responses.

Receptor amplification or capture employed the immunoSEQ multiplex PCR assay. DNA from the CD4+ T cells that had been cultured and isolated underwent TCR beta CDR3 sequencing. Under the source paper's analysis protocol: Non-productive TCR sequences were removed and reads were trimmed to the CDR3 region, keeping CDR3s of at least 7 amino acids. The MANAFEST web app was used to identify antigen-specific clonotypes by comparing expansion in peptide wells with expansion in reference cultures. For clones to be considered positive, expansion at FDR<0.05 versus reference and all other wells, an odds ratio above 5, and a frequency above 0.1% in two replicate wells were required. A clonotype was defined as cross-reactive if the clonotype was significantly expanded both in SARS-CoV-2 spike wells and in at least one common cold coronavirus spike condition. Using the stringdist R package, CDR3 similarity was measured by Levenshtein distance, and unrooted trees were constructed with ape in R 3.6.1. TCRdb stores this immuneACCESS table with in-frame sequences only. Part of the clones is absent; in the studies checked, under half of the shortfall reflects unresolved V genes, and no reason is known for the rest. The V and J calls and the clone size are those of that table, but D and trimming were determined from the DNA. The sample records about 25,000 clones, 65% to 80% of which are singletons. Approximately 10% of the sample rests with the top ten.

Trimming takes 3 bases from V and 0 bases from J, and the germline ends sit 16 bases apart. CDR1 and CDR2, per the germline V gene, are SGHRS and YFSETQ. Measured from the cysteine to the phenylalanine, the CDR3 is 17 residues long. The only DNA kept is the CDR3, 51 bases in frame from the first base. About this clone itself: Its antigen target is currently unknown. No base quality information exists; no much larger clone differs at one position.

After around ten days of culture, CD4+ T cells were isolated with the EasySep CD4+ T cell isolation kit. Healthy vaccine recipients had no prior SARS-CoV-2 infection, confirmed by negative nucleocapsid antibodies before and after vaccination. On days 3 and 7, half of the culture medium was replaced with fresh IL-2-containing medium. Unless noted otherwise, every peptide stimulation condition was grown in triplicate wells. PBMC were separated from whole blood using Ficoll-Paque Plus gradient centrifugation and were then either cryopreserved at -140C or used fresh. Genomic DNA was extracted from cultured CD4+ T cells with the QIAamp micro DNA kit.

The receptor comes from a human donor who received a COVID-19 vaccine. Sequenced material: CD4+ T cells from PBMCs cultured without peptide, taken before COVID-19 vaccination. The receptor chain draws on TRBV5-1 and TRBJ1-3, and TRBD1 may be the D gene, going by 6 matching bases. The bases read TGCGCCAGCAGCTCGGGGGGCCCGGGGGGCTCTGGAAACACCATATATTTT. Translated, it gives CASSSGGPGGSGNTIYF.